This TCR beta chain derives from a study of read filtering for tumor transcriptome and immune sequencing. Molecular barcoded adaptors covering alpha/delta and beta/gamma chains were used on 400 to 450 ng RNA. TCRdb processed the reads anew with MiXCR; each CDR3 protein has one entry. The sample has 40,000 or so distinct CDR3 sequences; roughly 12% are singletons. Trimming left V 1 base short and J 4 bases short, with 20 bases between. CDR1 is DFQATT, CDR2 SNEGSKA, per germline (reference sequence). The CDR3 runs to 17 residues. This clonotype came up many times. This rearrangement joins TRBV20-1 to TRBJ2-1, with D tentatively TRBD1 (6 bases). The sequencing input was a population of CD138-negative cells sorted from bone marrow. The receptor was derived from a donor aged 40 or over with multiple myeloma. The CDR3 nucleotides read TGCAGTGCTAGAGGTCCTCCAGGCGGGCAGGGGTACAATGAGCAGTTCTTC. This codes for CSARGPPGGQGYNEQFF.